This section outlines one T cell receptor beta chain sequence together with its context. Its antigen remains unidentified. The data were taken from a study of T cell repertoires in cytomegalovirus infection. TCRdb ran MiXCR on the reads and lists one entry per CDR3 protein. The repertoire includes 700,000 to 900,000 distinct CDR3 sequences, around 29% of them detected once, and about 12% sits in the top ten. The specimen was cultured CD8+ T cells from PBMCs, collected from culture after CMV antigen stimulation. The origin of this receptor is a human donor in good health (CMV status not recorded). Some clones in this sample may be carry-over from other donors' samples.

CDR3 nucleotide sequence: TGTGCCAGCAGATTTGGGACAACCGTCCAAGAGACCCAGTACTTC. Amino acid sequence: CASRFGTTVQETQYF. The rearrangement uses TRBV7-9 and TRBJ2-5; a weak D match, TRBD1 (6 bases). This CDR3 region has 15 residues. Trimming left V 6 bases short and J 1 base short, with 15 bases between. Germline CDR1 SEHNR, CDR2 FQNEAQ (reference sequence). The whole variable domain, filled in from reference TRBV7-9 and TRBJ2-5, reads DTGVSQNPRHKITKRGQNVTFRCDPISEHNRLYWYRQTLGQGPEFLTYFQNEAQLEKSRLLSDRFSAERPKGSFSTLEIQRTEQGDSAMYLCASRFGTTVQETQYFGPGTRLLVL.